This paragraph reports one TCR beta chain. The specificity of this receptor is unknown. No clone much larger than this one lies a single base away; base qualities are absent. This entry belongs to a study of immune cell composition in non-small cell lung cancer (dated by TCRdb to 2015 to 2018). Broadly, across the study: Histologic subtype, mostly lung adenocarcinoma or squamous cell carcinoma, was determined with H&E together with p63, CK5, Napsin A and TTF-1 immunohistochemistry. TCR-beta sequencing (Adaptive Biotechnologies) was performed on about 37 paired NSCLC tumour and non-adjacent lung specimens plus 26 tumour-only specimens. Supplementary cohort #1 consisted of roughly 11 lung adenocarcinoma cases with paired tumour/lung TCR-beta sequencing and with TIL populations generated to assess tumour reactivity. A handful of tumour specimens that had TCR-beta data belonged to rare histological subtypes and were left out of the subtype comparisons. General conclusions and limits of the study: Only around ten cases were included in the reactivity cohort, and sequence sharing between tumour-reactive clones and the dominant in vivo tumour-associated clones was not shown. Nearly half of NSCLC cases had tumour-associated clones >0.5%, found in 30% to 35% of adenocarcinomas compared with 75% of squamous carcinomas. Across under 12 adenocarcinoma cases, TIL tumour reactivity correlated strongly with maximal tumour-associated clone frequency but not with overall clonality. No significant correlation was found between smoking pack-years and tumour TCR-beta clonality.

Normal lung samples came from the same patient and were non-adjacent lung tissue collected as far from the tumour as possible, with a minimum distance of 3 cm. From frozen aliquots of unsorted single-cell suspensions, genomic DNA was isolated using the QIAamp DNA kit. Tissues arrived within 2 hours of resection and were immediately processed into single-cell suspensions. Tissue was mechanically dissociated and enzymatically digested with DNase I, collagenase I and hyaluronidase for roughly 32 minutes at 37 °C, then filtered and RBC-lysed. TCR-beta CDR3 regions were amplified from genomic DNA by a two-step multiplex PCR, with the second step adding Illumina-compatible adaptors. TCR-beta immunosequencing was carried out on an Illumina platform through the commercial immunoSEQ service. The original pipeline was this. Repertoires were summarised as Top 10 Clones, the percentage of T-cell templates from the ten most frequent sequences, and productive clonality. Values for productive clonality spanned 0 to 1, where a value of 1 indicated a monoclonal population. Using log10 scatter plots, tumour-associated clones were identified as sequences that made up at least 0.1% of tumour T-cell templates yet were absent from the matched non-adjacent lung. Two-group comparisons used Student's t-tests, stages used ANOVA, and relationships used linear regression, analysed in GraphPad Prism7 and R. TCRdb stores this immuneACCESS table with in-frame sequences only. Part of the clones is absent; in the studies checked, under half of the shortfall reflects unresolved V genes, and no reason is known for the rest. From that table come the V and J calls and clone size; the DNA was used to work out D and trimming. The sample table contains about 3,100 clones; only one count was recorded for roughly two thirds of them. Clones ranked in the top ten supply about 4.3% of the sample.

CDR3 length: 15 amino acids, cysteine to phenylalanine. Only the CDR3 portion is preserved as DNA: 45 bases, with reading frame beginning at the first base. In the germline V gene, CDR1 corresponds to SNHLY and CDR2 to FYNNEI. A distance of 16 bases separates the germline ends of V and J, which lose 1 base and 7 bases respectively. Sequencing used non-adjacent lung tissue. Recombination joined TRBV2 with TRBJ1-1; the D gene is unclear. This TCR derives from a human donor with non-small cell lung cancer. The CDR3 protein sequence reads: CASSEEARVLSEAFF. The sequenced DNA: TGTGCCAGCAGTGAAGAGGCCCGGGTCCTGAGTGAAGCTTTCTTT.